Given below is one T cell receptor (beta chain) in context. Its antigen remains unknown. No infections or other immune events were documented during collection. The CDR3 loop spans 12 amino acids. Trimming removed 4 bases from V and 5 bases from J, with 5 bases in between. The germline gives CDR1 SNHLY, CDR2 FYNNEI. Here immunoSEQ multiplex PCR was the method, and the copy in TCRdb shows in-frame clones only, minus some. Counted here are more than 80,000 clones, 70% to 90% occurring once; the ten biggest clones make up 3% to 4%. The entry originates in a study of identifying expanded T cells in peripheral blood. Regarding the study as a whole: Differentially abundant clones: about 1.3 between replicates, just under 17 at two to three weeks, less than 25 at four. Variance in clone template counts between approximately two-week samples significantly increased with total template count across all healthy donors.

The sequence was obtained from a person aged 18 to 70 in good health. The J gene is TRBJ2-2, the V gene TRBV2; no clear D. Material for sequencing was blood. CDR3 nucleotides: TGTGCCAGCAGTGTAGAAACCGGGGAGCTGTTTTTT. This codes for CASSVETGELFF.